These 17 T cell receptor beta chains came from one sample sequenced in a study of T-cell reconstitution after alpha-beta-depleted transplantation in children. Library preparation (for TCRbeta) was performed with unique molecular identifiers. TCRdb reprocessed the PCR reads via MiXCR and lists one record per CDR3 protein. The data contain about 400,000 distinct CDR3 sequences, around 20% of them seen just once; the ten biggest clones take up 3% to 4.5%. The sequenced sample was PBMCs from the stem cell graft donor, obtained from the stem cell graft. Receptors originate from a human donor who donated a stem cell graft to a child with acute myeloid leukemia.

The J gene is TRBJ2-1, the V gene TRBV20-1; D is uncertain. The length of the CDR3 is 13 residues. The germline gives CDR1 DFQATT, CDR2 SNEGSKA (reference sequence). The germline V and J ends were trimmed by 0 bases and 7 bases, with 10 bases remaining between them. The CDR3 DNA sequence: TGCAGTGCTAGAGAAACCGACTTGAATGAGCAGTTCTTC. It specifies CSARETDLNEQFF.

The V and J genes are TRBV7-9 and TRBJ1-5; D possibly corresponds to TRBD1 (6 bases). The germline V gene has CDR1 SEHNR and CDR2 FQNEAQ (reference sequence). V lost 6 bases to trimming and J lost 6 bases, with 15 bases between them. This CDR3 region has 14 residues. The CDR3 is CASSSQGFGQPQHF. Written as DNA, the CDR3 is TGTGCCAGCAGTTCACAGGGTTTCGGTCAGCCCCAGCATTTT.

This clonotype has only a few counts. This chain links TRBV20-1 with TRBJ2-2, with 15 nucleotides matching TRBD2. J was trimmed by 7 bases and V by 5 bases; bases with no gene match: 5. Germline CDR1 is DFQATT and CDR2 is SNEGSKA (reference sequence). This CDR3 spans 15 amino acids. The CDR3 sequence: CSAPGLAGGDGELFF. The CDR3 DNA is TGCAGTGCTCCGGGACTAGCGGGAGGAGACGGGGAGCTGTTTTTT.

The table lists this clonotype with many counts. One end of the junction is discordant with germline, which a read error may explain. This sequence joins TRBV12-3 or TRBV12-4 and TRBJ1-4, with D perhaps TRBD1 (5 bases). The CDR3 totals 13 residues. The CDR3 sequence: CASNRGTAGQLFF. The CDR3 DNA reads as TGCGCCAGCAATCGCGGGACTGCAGGTCAACTGTTTTTT.

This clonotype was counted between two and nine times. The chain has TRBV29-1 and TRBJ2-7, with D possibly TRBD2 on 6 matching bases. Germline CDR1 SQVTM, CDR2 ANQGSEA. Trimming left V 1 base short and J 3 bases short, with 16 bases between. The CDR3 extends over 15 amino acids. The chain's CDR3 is CSVEGPGTADYEQYF. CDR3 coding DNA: TGCAGCGTTGAAGGACCCGGGACTGCCGACTACGAGCAGTACTTC.

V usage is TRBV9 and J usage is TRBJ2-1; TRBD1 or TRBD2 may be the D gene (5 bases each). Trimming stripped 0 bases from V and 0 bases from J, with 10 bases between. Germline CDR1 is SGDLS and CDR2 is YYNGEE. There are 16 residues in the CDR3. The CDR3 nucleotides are TGTGCCAGCAGCGTAGGAGGGGTCAGCTCCTACAATGAGCAGTTCTTC. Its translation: CASSVGGVSSYNEQFF.

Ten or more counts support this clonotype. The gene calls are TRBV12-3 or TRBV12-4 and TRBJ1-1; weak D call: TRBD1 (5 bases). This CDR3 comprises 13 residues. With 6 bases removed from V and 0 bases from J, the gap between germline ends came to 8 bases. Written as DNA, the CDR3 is TGTGCCAGCAGCCAACAGGTGAACACTGAAGCTTTCTTT. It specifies CASSQQVNTEAFF.

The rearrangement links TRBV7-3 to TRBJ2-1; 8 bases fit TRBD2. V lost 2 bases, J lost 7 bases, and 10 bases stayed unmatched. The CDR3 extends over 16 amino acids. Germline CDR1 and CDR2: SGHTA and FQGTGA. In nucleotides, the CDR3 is TGTGCCAGCAGCTTACGCGCTAGCGGGTCTCCTAATGAGCAGTTCTTC. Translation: CASSLRASGSPNEQFF.

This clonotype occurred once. The CDR3 nucleotides are TGTGCCAGCCAAAGACAGGGAAGCACTGAAGCTTTCTTT. It translates to CASQRQGSTEAFF. J is TRBJ1-1 and V is TRBV18; 7 bases align to TRBD1. The CDR3 covers 13 residues. V lost 8 bases and J lost 4; bases outside the gene matches: 7. Germline CDR1 KGHSH, CDR2 LQKENI.

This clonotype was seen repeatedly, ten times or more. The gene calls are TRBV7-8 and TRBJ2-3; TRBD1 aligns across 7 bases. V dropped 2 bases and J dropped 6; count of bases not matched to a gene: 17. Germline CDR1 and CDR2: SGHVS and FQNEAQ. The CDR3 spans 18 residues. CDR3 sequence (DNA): TGTGCCAGCAGCTTAAAGGTCATACAGGGGCGCGACGCGGATACGCAGTATTTT. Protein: CASSLKVIQGRDADTQYF. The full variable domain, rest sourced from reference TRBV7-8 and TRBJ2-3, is GAGVSQSPRYKVAKRGQDVALRCDPISGHVSLFWYQQALGQGPEFLTYFQNEAQLDKSGLPSDRFFAERPEGSVSTLKIQRTQQEDSAVYLCASSLKVIQGRDADTQYFGPGTRLTVL.

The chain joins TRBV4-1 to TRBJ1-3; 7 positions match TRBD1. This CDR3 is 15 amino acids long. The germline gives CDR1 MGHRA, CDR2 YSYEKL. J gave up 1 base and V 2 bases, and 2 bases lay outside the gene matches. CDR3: CASSQWTGSGNTIYF. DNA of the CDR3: TGCGCCAGCAGCCAATGGACAGGTTCTGGAAACACCATATATTTT.

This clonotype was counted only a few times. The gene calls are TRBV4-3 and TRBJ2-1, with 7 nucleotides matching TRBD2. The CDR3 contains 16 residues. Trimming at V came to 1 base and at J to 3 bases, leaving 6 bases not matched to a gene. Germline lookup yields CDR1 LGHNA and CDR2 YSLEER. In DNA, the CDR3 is TGCGCCAGCAGCCAAGTCCGCGCTAGCGGCTACAATGAGCAGTTCTTC. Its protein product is CASSQVRASGYNEQFF.

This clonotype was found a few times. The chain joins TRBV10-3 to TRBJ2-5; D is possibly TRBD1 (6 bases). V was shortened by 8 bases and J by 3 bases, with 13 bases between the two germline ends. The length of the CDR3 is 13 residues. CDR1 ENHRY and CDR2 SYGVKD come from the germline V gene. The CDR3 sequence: CAIQPRQEETQYF. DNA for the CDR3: TGTGCCATCCAACCCAGACAGGAAGAGACCCAGTACTTC.

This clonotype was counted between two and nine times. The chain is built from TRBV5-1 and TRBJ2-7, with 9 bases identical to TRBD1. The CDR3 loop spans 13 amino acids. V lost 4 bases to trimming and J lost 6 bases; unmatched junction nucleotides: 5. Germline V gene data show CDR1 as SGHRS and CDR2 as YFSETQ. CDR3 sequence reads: CASSTGQGAEQYF. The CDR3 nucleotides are TGCGCCAGCAGCACGGGACAGGGAGCCGAGCAGTACTTC.

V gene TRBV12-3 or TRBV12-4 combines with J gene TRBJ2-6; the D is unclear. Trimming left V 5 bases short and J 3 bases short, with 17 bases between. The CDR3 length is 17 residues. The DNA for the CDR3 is TGTGCCAGCAGTCCACAGAGAAGCCTGATTGGGGCCAACGTCCTGACTTTC. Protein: CASSPQRSLIGANVLTF.

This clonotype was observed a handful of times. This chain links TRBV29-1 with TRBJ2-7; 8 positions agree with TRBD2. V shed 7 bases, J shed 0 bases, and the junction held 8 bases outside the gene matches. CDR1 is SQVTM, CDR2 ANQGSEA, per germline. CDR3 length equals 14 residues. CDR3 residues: CSAARGGSSYEQYF. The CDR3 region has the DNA TGCAGCGCCGCACGCGGGGGGAGCTCCTACGAGCAGTACTTC.

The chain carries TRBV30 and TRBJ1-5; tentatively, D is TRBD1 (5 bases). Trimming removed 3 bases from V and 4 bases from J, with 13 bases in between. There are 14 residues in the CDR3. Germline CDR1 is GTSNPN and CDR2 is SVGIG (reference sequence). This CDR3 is CAWSKMGGNQPQHF. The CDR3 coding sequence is TGTGCCTGGAGCAAAATGGGGGGAAATCAGCCCCAGCATTTT.